The rows below give T cell receptor beta chains drawn from one sample of a study of blood T cell dynamics during melanoma immunotherapy. Profiling relied on immunoSEQ multiplex PCR, and the TCRdb table lists in-frame clones only, not all of them. In the table there are about 4,300 clones, 60% to 85% of which are singletons. Sequencing used blood, obtained from a patient treated with checkpoint blockade. The receptors here all came from a human donor with melanoma. The CDR3 runs from the conserved cysteine through the conserved F or W. A D gene is named only where the DNA matches it firmly. Clone sizes are given selectively: once, few, many, or a class where the clone is expanded.

>.|TRBJ1-1|TRBV11-3|TRBD1
TGTGCCAGCAGCTTAGCAGGAACAGGGGGCGAAGCTGAAGCTTTCTTT
CASSLAGTGGEAEAFF
>few|TRBJ2-7|TRBV6-6|.
TGTGCCAGCAGACCGACTGAGTCCTACTCCTACGAGCAGTACTTC
CASRPTESYSYEQYF
>.|TRBJ1-5|TRBV29-1|.
TGCAGCGTTCTCTCTATGAGTCGACAGCATTTT
CSVLSMSRQHF
>few|TRBJ1-2|TRBV30|.
TGTGCCTGGAGTGGGGTGACAGTAACGAACTATGGCTACACCTTC
CAWSGVTVTNYGYTF
>.|TRBJ2-7|TRBV19|TRBD1
TGTGCCAGTAGTATAGCGGACAGGGCGATGAACGAGCAGTACTTC
CASSIADRAMNEQYF
>.|TRBJ2-3|TRBV7-9|.
TGTGCCAGCAGCTCCACGGGGCCCACACAGTATTTT
CASSSTGPTQYF
>.|TRBJ2-4|TRBV2|TRBD2
TGTGCCAGCAGTGCCGGGGGGTGGGACATTCAGTACTTC
CASSAGGWDIQYF
>.|TRBJ2-1|TRBV5-1|.
TGCGCCAGCAGCGCGACTAGAAGTGAGCAGTTCTTC
CASSATRSEQFF
>.|TRBJ1-1|TRBV6-5|.
TGTGCCAGCAGATCGAGGGACGGGGGAAACACTGAAGCTTTCTTT
CASRSRDGGNTEAFF
>.|TRBJ2-7|TRBV11-3|TRBD2
TGTGCCAGCAGCCCCGGGGGGTCCTCCTCCAGGGAGCAGTACTTC
CASSPGGSSSREQYF
>.|TRBJ2-5|TRBV2|.
TGTGCCAGCTGGGGACGGGGACAAGAGACCCAGTACTTC
CASWGRGQETQYF
>.|TRBJ1-2|TRBV11-3|.
TGTGCCAGCAGCTTCCAACTACAGGGTGACTATGGCTACACCTTC
CASSFQLQGDYGYTF
>.|TRBJ2-6|TRBV19|TRBD1
TGTGCCAGTTCCGGGACAGGGGGCTCTGGGGCCAACGTCCTGACTTTC
CASSGTGGSGANVLTF
>.|TRBJ2-1|TRBV10-2|.
TGCGCCAGCACACGGGGCAATTACAATGAGCAGTTCTTC
CASTRGNYNEQFF
>.|TRBJ1-3|TRBV5-1|.
TGCGCCAGCAGCTTGGCGGGGCCGGAGAACACCATATATTTT
CASSLAGPENTIYF
>.|TRBJ2-5|TRBV7-2|.
TGTGCCAGCAGCCCCGGGGACTTC
CASSPGDF
>.|TRBJ1-2|TRBV11-2|.
TGTGCCAGCAGCTTAGTTGTCAGGGGAGATGGCTACACCTTC
CASSLVVRGDGYTF
>.|TRBJ2-5|TRBV6-1|TRBD2
TGTGCCAGCAGTGAAGCGCTTCGGGGGGGAGAGACCCAGTACTTC
CASSEALRGGETQYF
>.|TRBJ1-1|TRBV7-7|TRBD1
TGTGCTAGCAGCTTAGCGGACACAGGGGGCGTGGTAACTGAAGCTTTCTTT
CASSLADTGGVVTEAFF
>.|TRBJ1-1|TRBV30|.
TGTGCCTGGCGCGGGGCAGGTCGAGCTGAAGCTTTCTTT
CAWRGAGRAEAFF
>.|TRBJ2-3|TRBV25-1|TRBD2
TGTGCCAGCAGTGAAGGGGGACTAGCGGGGTTAGATACGCAGTATTTT
CASSEGGLAGLDTQYF
>.|TRBJ1-4|TRBV5-1|TRBD1
TGCGCCAGCAGCTTGGCCAGGGGGCTGAGTGAAAAACTGTTTTTT
CASSLARGLSEKLFF
>.|TRBJ2-2|TRBV5-4|TRBD1
TGTGCCAGCAGCTTACCTCGGACAGGGAACACCGGGGAGCTGTTTTTT
CASSLPRTGNTGELFF
>.|TRBJ2-1|TRBV4-1|TRBD2
TGCGCCAGCAGCCAAAGCTTAGCGGGGAACTACAATGAGCAGTTCTTC
CASSQSLAGNYNEQFF
>.|TRBJ2-7|TRBV5-1|.
TGCGCCAGCAGCTTGGCCGTGGACAGTTACGAGCAGTACTTC
CASSLAVDSYEQYF
>once|TRBJ1-1|TRBV18|.
TGTGCCAGCTCATCACTGGGGTCAGGGACGGGCACTGAAGCTTTCTTT
CASSSLGSGTGTEAFF
>few|TRBJ2-7|TRBV11-2|.
TGTGCCAGCAGGTGGCCTGAGGACGAGCAGTACTTC
CASRWPEDEQYF
>.|TRBJ1-2|TRBV28|.
TGTGCCAGCACCTTGAGGGGGAACTATGGCTACACCTTC
CASTLRGNYGYTF
>.|TRBJ2-1|TRBV19|.
TGTGCCAGTAGTACCGGGGGGCTCGATGAGCAGTTCTTC
CASSTGGLDEQFF
>.|TRBJ2-7|TRBV7-2|.
TGTGCCAGCAGTACCGGTACAGGAACTTACGAGCAGTACTTC
CASSTGTGTYEQYF
>.|TRBJ1-2|TRBV6-6|.
TGTGCCAGCAGTTACCAGGCCGAATCAGATGGCTACACCTTC
CASSYQAESDGYTF
>once|TRBJ1-1|TRBV2|.
TGTGCCAGCAGTGAGAGGCGGGACGCCAATACTGAAGCTTTCTTT
CASSERRDANTEAFF
>.|TRBJ1-2|TRBV9|.
TGTGCCAGCAGCGTAGGGGGAGGGGTCTATGGCTACACCTTC
CASSVGGGVYGYTF
>.|TRBJ2-7|TRBV10-1|.
TGCGCCAGCAGCGGAGGTAAGGGGCTGAGCTCCTACGAGCAGTACTTC
CASSGGKGLSSYEQYF
>.|TRBJ1-5|TRBV30|.
TGTGCCTGGAGTGGGGAGGTCAATCAGCCCCAGCATTTT
CAWSGEVNQPQHF
>.|TRBJ1-6|TRBV7-9|.
TGTGCCAGCAGCTTAGACAGTTATTCACCCCTCCACTTT
CASSLDSYSPLHF
>once|TRBJ1-1|TRBV7-9|.
TGTGCCAGCAGCTTAGAAGGTCCTGAAGCTTTCTTT
CASSLEGPEAFF
>.|TRBJ1-2|TRBV6-5|.
TGTGCCAGCAGTCGAGAGACAGTCTCCTATGGCTACACCTTC
CASSRETVSYGYTF
>.|TRBJ1-2|TRBV18|.
TGTGCCAGCTCACCAAGGGAAAGGACAGATGGCTACACCTTC
CASSPRERTDGYTF
>.|TRBJ2-5|TRBV7-2|.
TGTGCCAGCAGCCAAGCGAGCGGGCCACAAGAGACCCAGTACTTC
CASSQASGPQETQYF